This TCR beta chain stems from a study of T cell repertoires in cytomegalovirus infection. Study-level information: Public signatures in TCR beta pointed to CMV infection and matching HLA type. Findings and limits, study-wide: CMV carriers with the relevant HLA were identified by cumulative public TCR beta family frequency.

MiXCR was run by TCRdb on the reads, yielding one entry per CDR3 protein. The table has roughly 570,000 distinct CDR3 sequences, almost 40% seen once; the top ten hold over 45%. CDR1 is SGHDT, CDR2 YYEEEE, per germline. The ends lost 0 bases at V and 5 bases at J; junction bases unmatched: 7. The CDR3 extends over 16 amino acids. The table lists this clonotype with a few counts. No antigen is known for it. Source: cultured PBMCs, taken from culture after CMV antigen stimulation. The origin of this receptor is a human donor in good health (CMV status not recorded). Some clones in this sample may be carry-over from other donors' samples. The chain links TRBV5-6 to TRBJ2-5; 10 bases line up with TRBD1. The CDR3 spells CASSLVGDRGAETQYF. The CDR3 coding sequence is TGTGCCAGCAGCTTGGTGGGGGACAGGGGAGCCGAGACCCAGTACTTC.